These 15 T cell receptor beta chains were sequenced from one sample in a study of T-cell reconstitution after alpha-beta-depleted transplantation in children. Using unique molecular identifiers, the investigators prepared the TCRbeta library. One entry per CDR3 protein, called by TCRdb with MiXCR from the PCR reads. The sample consists of about 610,000 distinct CDR3 sequences, roughly a tenth of them appearing once. Source: PBMCs from the stem cell graft donor, taken from the stem cell graft. The receptors here all came from a human donor who donated a stem cell graft to a child with acute myeloid leukemia.

The chain combines TRBV4-3 with TRBJ2-2; 8 positions match TRBD1. Germline values: CDR1 LGHNA, CDR2 YSLEER. Losses at the gene ends were 5 bases for V and 7 bases for J; bases not matched to a gene: 12. CDR3 length: 16 residues. The CDR3 loop reads CASSSTGGRMGGELFF. As DNA, the CDR3 is TGCGCCAGCAGCTCTACAGGGGGAAGAATGGGCGGGGAGCTGTTTTTT.

This clonotype was observed a handful of times. V is TRBV30 and J is TRBJ1-1; no firm D call. Germline CDR1 and CDR2: GTSNPN and SVGIG (reference sequence). This CDR3 is built from 16 residues. Trimming shortened V by 3 bases and J by 0 bases, and 17 bases separated the two germline ends. As DNA, the CDR3 is TGTGCCTGGAGCAGAACTCTAGGATCCATGAACACTGAAGCTTTCTTT. Encoded protein: CAWSRTLGSMNTEAFF.

The chain couples TRBV7-6 to TRBJ2-7; a weak D match, TRBD2 (6 bases). The ends were cut back, 6 bases at V and 7 bases at J, with 19 bases in the middle. This CDR3 is built from 14 residues. In germline, CDR1 is SGHVS, CDR2 FNYEAQ. In DNA form, the CDR3 reads TGTGCCAGCAGGTCCGGGAGAGGGGATATGGAGCAGTACTTC. Its protein is CASRSGRGDMEQYF.

This clonotype was detected many times. The chain uses TRBV11-2 and TRBJ1-6; possible D gene TRBD1, 6 bases. Trimming pared 1 base from V and 7 bases from J, leaving 11 bases between. Germline V gives CDR1 SGHAT, CDR2 FQNNGV. CDR3 size: 15 residues. CDR3 protein: CASSLGLGANSPLHF. The CDR3, as DNA: TGTGCCAGCAGCTTAGGGCTGGGGGCAAATTCACCCCTCCACTTT.

This clonotype was detected a few times. V usage is TRBV3-1 and J usage is TRBJ2-7; D perhaps matches TRBD2 (6 bases). The CDR3 has 17 amino acids. The V gene lost 4 bases and the J gene lost 0 bases, with 19 bases spanning the gap. The germline CDR1 and CDR2 sequences are LGHDT and YNNKEL (reference sequence). The chain's CDR3 is CASSPESGTGISYEQYF. CDR3 sequence (DNA): TGTGCCAGCAGCCCCGAATCGGGGACTGGCATCTCCTACGAGCAGTACTTC.

This clonotype occurred a few times. The chain has TRBV3-1 and TRBJ1-5; TRBD1 matches 7 bases. CDR3 length: 16 amino acids. Germline assignment: CDR1 LGHDT and CDR2 YNNKEL (reference sequence). Germline trimming cut 4 bases from V and 3 bases from J; bases unmatched to any gene: 9. The CDR3 bases are TGTGCCAGCAGCCTCGACAGGGTTGAGGTCAATCAGCCCCAGCATTTT. This gives the protein CASSLDRVEVNQPQHF.

This clonotype was picked up a small number of times. The chain is built from TRBV5-1 and TRBJ2-7; D is ambiguous. CDR3 length: 11 amino acids. Germline CDR1 reads SGHRS; CDR2 reads YFSETQ. V dropped 0 bases and J dropped 7 bases, with 5 bases sitting between them. DNA of the CDR3: TGCGCCAGCAGCTTGGCGCAAGAGCAGTACTTC. Protein sequence: CASSLAQEQYF.

In this sample, this clonotype turned up many times. The CDR3 region is CSVQKGLAGDDNEQFF. The CDR3 DNA reads TGCAGCGTTCAAAAGGGGCTAGCGGGAGACGACAATGAGCAGTTCTTC. The V call is TRBV29-1, the J call TRBJ2-1, with TRBD2 matching over 10 bases. J gave up 5 bases and V 5 bases, and 12 bases lay outside the gene matches. The V gene's germline CDR1 is SQVTM and CDR2 ANQGSEA. The CDR3 is made up of 16 amino acids.

The sample holds a few counts of this clonotype. The chain is built from TRBV12-3 or TRBV12-4 and TRBJ2-1; D is ambiguous. The CDR3 is 15 residues long. Trimming shortened V by 6 bases and J by 7 bases, and 19 bases separated the two germline ends. CDR3: CASRPNLALTNEQFF. The CDR3 bases are TGTGCCAGCAGACCCAATCTGGCCCTTACTAATGAGCAGTTCTTC.

The V and J genes are TRBV7-2 and TRBJ2-7, with D unclear. Germline V gene sequence: CDR1 SGHTA, CDR2 FQGNSA. The CDR3 spans 13 residues. V was trimmed by 3 bases and J by 1 base, leaving 7 bases between them. For the CDR3, the DNA is TGTGCCAGCAGCTTGTTTTCATCCTACGAGCAGTACTTC. Translating it yields CASSLFSSYEQYF.

The V gene is TRBV6-6, the J gene TRBJ1-2; possible D gene TRBD1, 5 bases. Trimming cost V 6 bases and J 8 bases, with 16 bases left between them. CDR3 length: 13 residues. Germline CDR1 reads MNHNY; CDR2 reads SVGAGI (reference sequence). The CDR3, as DNA: TGTGCCAGCAGGCAGGGAGGGCTAGGAGGCTACACCTTC. Its translation is CASRQGGLGGYTF.

The rearrangement uses TRBV3-1 and TRBJ1-1, with TRBD1 as a possible D gene (6 bases). The germline gives CDR1 LGHDT, CDR2 YNNKEL (reference sequence). V gave up 0 bases and J gave up 4 bases, with 9 bases separating them. The CDR3 runs 14 residues. The chain's CDR3 is CASSQDTGRTEAFF. The CDR3 coding sequence is TGTGCCAGCAGCCAAGACACAGGGCGCACTGAAGCTTTCTTT.

The V gene is TRBV7-2, the J gene TRBJ2-2; D gene uncertain. Trimming shortened V by 6 bases and J by 0 bases, and 11 bases separated the two germline ends. This CDR3 has 15 residues. Germline lookup yields CDR1 SGHTA and CDR2 FQGNSA. CDR3 bases: TGTGCCAGCAGTTTATGGAGCGCGAACACCGGGGAGCTGTTTTTT. Translated, it gives CASSLWSANTGELFF.

This clonotype has a count of ten or more. CDR3 coding DNA: TGTGCCAGCAGCCCTCGACAGGGGGGGGGCTACGAGCAGTACTTC. It encodes CASSPRQGGGYEQYF. The chain recombines TRBV14 with TRBJ2-7, with TRBD1 matching over 9 bases. Germline V gives CDR1 SGHDN, CDR2 FVKESK. The junction had 7 bases not matched to a gene; V was cut back by 4 bases and J by 3 bases. The CDR3 is made up of 15 amino acids.

This chain connects TRBV29-1 to TRBJ2-7; tentative D call: TRBD1 (6 bases). Germline loops: CDR1 SQVTM, CDR2 ANQGSEA. There are 12 residues in the CDR3. V lost 5 bases to trimming and J lost 3 bases, with 11 bases between them. DNA of the CDR3: TGCAGCGTTCGAAGGGGACACTACGAGCAGTACTTC. It translates to CSVRRGHYEQYF.